The text below deals with one TCR beta chain. Its matching antigen is unknown. A sample-barcoded 5' primer and a J-beta primer mix were used in a second PCR of roughly 6 to 12 cycles. A template-switch adaptor containing 12 random nucleotides labeled each cDNA molecule. Each CDR3 protein is one row after TCRdb ran MiXCR on the 5' RACE reads. This table has approximately 730,000 distinct CDR3 sequences, about 48% appearing once. The record originates from a study of blood T cells in healthy people across ages. General observations from the study: A greater number of naive CD4+ cells and higher diversity distinguished long-lived donors from aged donors.

There are 16 residues in the CDR3. Looked up from germline, CDR1 is SGHTA and CDR2 is FQGNSA. Russia was home to the donors, healthy Caucasian individuals aged about 6 to 90. The source is a man aged 80 or over in good health. The sample taken for sequencing was blood. The chain has TRBV7-2 and TRBJ2-5, with D perhaps being TRBD1 or TRBD2 (5 bases each). TRBJ2-1 explains the end of the DNA better; the J call may be wrong. The CDR3 bases are TGTGCCAGCAGCCCGACGGGACCGAGGTTCCAAGAGACCCAGTTCTTC. Its protein product is CASSPTGPRFQETQFF.